In its sample, the clone carrying this T cell receptor (beta chain) was seen a few times. The sample belongs to a study of response to subunit inactivated influenza vaccine. The V end was cut by 3 bases, the J end by 3 bases, with 8 bases between. CDR3 length: 13 residues. The germline CDR1 and CDR2 sequences are MNHEY and SVGEGT. Each CDR3 protein is one row after TCRdb ran MiXCR on the RT-PCR reads. The sample consists of around 850,000 distinct CDR3 sequences, roughly 20% of them appearing once. V usage is TRBV6-2 or TRBV6-3 and J usage is TRBJ1-1, with D possibly being TRBD1 (5 bases). The receptor's source is a man in his forties or fifties who received an inactivated influenza vaccine. Sequencing was performed on PBMCs from blood, taken 5 to 6 days after vaccination. CDR3 nucleotides: TGTGCCAGCAGTTATGGACACTACACTGAAGCTTTCTTT. Residues: CASSYGHYTEAFF.